The present TCR beta chain was sequenced within a study of OX40 agonist ivuxolimab in advanced cancers. Study-level information: Dose-escalation patients' cancers were hepatocellular carcinoma, melanoma, renal cell or head and neck cancer.

Germline-derived CDR1 and CDR2 are MNHEY and SVGAGI. The V end was cut by 5 bases, the J end by 6 bases, with 11 bases between. The CDR3 is 12 residues long. Concerning this clone: Its specificity is not known.

Study-wide results and limits: The work left the antigen specificity of expanded peripheral T cells undetermined. CD8+ T cells showed, on average, more clonal expansion than CD4+ cells.

This table comes from immunoSEQ multiplex PCR, and its TCRdb copy is limited to in-frame clones, with some not included. The data show 68,000 or so clones, approximately 81% seen once. This receptor was obtained from an adult with an advanced solid tumor such as melanoma, head and neck, liver or kidney cancer. V usage is TRBV6-5 and J usage is TRBJ2-7; weak D call: TRBD1 (5 bases). Specimen: CD4+ or CD8+ T cells sorted from blood, collected in a trial of the OX40 agonist ivuxolimab. This CDR3 is CASSVQGTEQYF. The DNA for the CDR3 is TGTGCCAGCAGTGTTCAGGGAACCGAGCAGTACTTC.